This T cell receptor (beta chain) came from a study of monozygotic twins with inflammatory bowel disease. TCRdb re-called the 5' RACE reads and catalogs CDR3 proteins one per entry, DNA excluded. The sample's table shows about 450,000 distinct CDR3 sequences. About this clonotype itself: The antigen remains undetermined.

This CDR3 is built from 16 residues. Per germline, CDR1 SEHNR and CDR2 FQNEAQ (reference sequence). Study findings and constraints: Other individuals had fewer clonotypes in common with IBD patients than with healthy twins, especially with disease activity.

The TCR was taken from a human donor with ulcerative colitis or Crohn's disease, or a healthy co-twin of an affected twin (not recorded which). The chain joins TRBV7-9 to TRBJ2-3; TCRdb picks TRBD2, but there is no DNA to check that call. The sequenced material came from blood. The CDR3: CASSTIAGALTDTQYF.